These T cell receptor beta chains were read from a single sample in a study of blood T cells in healthy people across ages. TCRdb processed the 5' RACE reads anew with MiXCR; each CDR3 protein has one entry. The sample yields about 690,000 distinct CDR3 sequences, roughly 41% seen once. Sequenced material: blood. These receptor sequences come from a man aged 80 or over in good health. Both conserved end residues are part of each CDR3. D genes are given only for firm matches. Clone size is given for some rows only: seen once, a few or many times, or a class if the clone is expanded.

11 | TRBJ1-1 | TRBV29-1 | . | many | CSVAWNTEAFF | TGCAGCGTTGCGTGGAACACTGAAGCTTTCTTT
13 | TRBJ1-2 | TRBV27 | . | . | CASSLSGDNPYTF | TGTGCCAGCAGTTTATCGGGGGACAATCCCTACACCTTC
20 | TRBJ2-1 | TRBV20-1 | TRBD1 | . | CSARDPPGLDKGGTNNEQFF | TGCAGTGCTAGAGATCCCCCCGGTCTCGATAAAGGGGGCACTAACAATGAGCAGTTCTTC
13 | TRBJ1-6 | TRBV7-2 | . | once | CASSLDFKAPPHF | TGTGCCAGCAGCTTAGATTTTAAGGCGCCCCCCCACTTT
13 | TRBJ2-1 | TRBV24-1 | . | . | CATKRSGYNEQFF | TGTGCCACCAAGAGAAGCGGATACAATGAGCAGTTCTTC
14 | TRBJ2-1 | TRBV7-2 | . | few | CASSTVGGADEQFF | TGTGCCAGCAGCACTGTAGGGGGGGCGGATGAGCAGTTCTTC
14 | TRBJ2-5 | TRBV5-1 | . | . | CASSFVQPGNEQYF | TGCGCCAGCAGCTTTGTCCAACCGGGGAATGAGCAGTACTTC
16 | TRBJ2-1 | TRBV4-3 | TRBD1 | . | CASSPQGTGRYNEQFF | TGCGCCAGCAGCCCCCAAGGGACAGGCCGGTACAATGAGCAGTTCTTC
13 | TRBJ2-5 | TRBV27 | . | . | CASRGGGWETQYF | TGTGCCAGCAGAGGTGGGGGGTGGGAGACCCAGTACTTC
15 | TRBJ2-7 | TRBV7-2 | . | . | CASSPAGSVSYEQYF | TGTGCCAGCAGCCCCGCGGGGTCCGTCTCCTACGAGCAGTACTTC
18 | TRBJ2-5 | TRBV3-1 | TRBD2 | . | CASRNMGLAGGSRDEQYF | TGTGCCAGCAGGAATATGGGACTAGCGGGAGGGTCTCGCGATGAGCAGTACTTC
13 | TRBJ1-1 | TRBV27 | . | . | CASSFRTRAEAFF | TGTGCCAGCAGTTTCCGTACAAGAGCTGAAGCTTTCTTT
15 | TRBJ2-3 | TRBV7-9 | TRBD2 | few | CASSHTSDSTDTQYF | TGTGCCAGCAGCCATACTAGCGATAGCACAGATACGCAGTATTTT
13 | TRBJ2-5 | TRBV18 | . | . | CASSPDWTETQYF | TGTGCCAGCTCACCGGATTGGACAGAGACCCAGTACTTC
15 | TRBJ2-3 | TRBV20-1 | . | . | CSAQFRTDSTDTQYF | TGCAGTGCTCAATTCAGGACGGATAGCACAGATACGCAGTATTTT
16 | TRBJ2-5 | TRBV11-2 | TRBD2 | . | CASSFTSGWSRETQYF | TGTGCCAGCAGCTTTACTAGCGGGTGGAGTCGAGAGACCCAGTACTTC
17 | TRBJ2-3 | TRBV20-1 | TRBD2 | few | CSAGFGRLAGVGDTQYF | TGCAGTGCGGGGTTTGGCCGGCTAGCGGGAGTAGGTGATACGCAGTATTTT